This entry concerns a single TCR beta chain. This receptor's antigen is unknown. No clone much larger than this one lies a single base away; base qualities are absent. Counted from cysteine to phenylalanine, this CDR3 has 15 amino acids. The sequence is cut down to CDR3 DNA, 45 bases in frame from base 1. This specimen belongs to a study of blood T cells in healthy people across ages (dated by TCRdb to the mid-2010s). Broadly, across the study: In model experiments, roughly one uniquely barcoded TCR beta cDNA molecule per two T cells was captured by template switching. For two donors (one aged 18 to 29 and one aged 80 or older), the study analyzed two additional independent replicas of 1 million unique cDNA reads from the same blood draw. To track age-related changes in TCR beta repertoire diversity, the study relied on deep sequencing normalized with unique cDNA molecular identifiers. To avoid experimental bias, donors of different ages were spread randomly across the sequencing lanes. The donors were divided into four age groups: young (average around 16 years), middle-aged (approximately 39), aged (around 67) and long-lived (around 87). Study-wide conclusions, independent of this receptor: The percentage of naive T cells measured by flow cytometry correlated strongly with observed TCR beta diversity. Observed TCR beta diversity per million T cells fell roughly linearly with age, and a significant reduction was already apparent by age approximately 41. The long-lived group showed more naive CD4+ T cells, fewer expanded clones and increased TCR diversity than the aged group, suggesting age selection. The CMV infection status of donors was not known, potentially confounding age-related changes in expanded clonotypes. Conclusive comparison of naive and antigen-experienced compartments was prevented by the profiling of bulk unsorted PBMCs. Estimates of total diversity from one million sequenced T cells were regarded as lower bounds and underestimates.

The library was prepared using 5' RACE. Sequencing instrument: Illumina HiSeq 2500. A second roughly 6 to 12 cycle PCR used a sample-barcoded 5' primer and a J-beta primer mix. Each TCR beta cDNA molecule received a unique molecular identifier from a template-switch 5' adaptor carrying 12 random nucleotides. Each sample yielded at least 2.5 million CDR3-containing paired-end reads. First-strand cDNA was synthesized from all RNA with the Mint cDNA synthesis kit, primed by a TRBC-specific oligonucleotide. All cDNA was treated with uracil-DNA glycosylase and then went through a first 18-cycle PCR with the universal primers M1SS and BC2_uni_R. On the study's bioinformatics: Normalization of each sample was performed by random selection of 1 million high-quality reads, each carrying a distinct molecular identifier. Instead of being binned into consensus sequences, reads that shared molecular identifiers were thrown out. CDR3 identification, clonotype clustering and error correction used MiTCR with a Q25 quality threshold and the strictest error-elimination algorithm. Lower-bound total TCR beta diversity was estimated with a nonparametric unseen species model using Euler transformation. TCRdb itself trimmed the public reads at Q25 with fastp, ran MiXCR and retained productive beta chains. Rows merge per CDR3 protein into single entries with the most common DNA and genes. In this record, the V and J calls reflect TCRdb's handling and not the investigators' own analysis. This sample has some 1.5 million distinct CDR3 sequences in its table, and under 30% of those were observed once. The leading ten clones occupy more than 6% of the sample.

The donors were 40 or so Caucasian individuals from Russia, aged roughly 6 to 90 years, who were systemically healthy. Approximately 10 milliliters of peripheral blood were collected from each donor into EDTA-treated Vacutainer tubes. Ficoll-Paque density-gradient centrifugation was used to isolate PBMCs, with at least 6.5 million per sample. Trizol reagent was used to extract total RNA from the PBMCs, yielding at least 5.5 micrograms per sample. For every donor, flow cytometry on a PBMC aliquot measured the percentage of naive CD45RAhigh/CD27high T cells. The origin of this receptor is a woman under 40 in good health. What was sequenced was blood. The rearranged segments are TRBV21-1 and TRBJ1-1; whether TRBD1, the table's D call, matches the DNA was not checked. TRBV21-1 is designated a pseudogene. The DNA sequence follows: TGTGCCAGCTGCCCAGGGGCTACGGCGCACACTGAAGCTTTCTTT. Translated, it gives CASCPGATAHTEAFF.